Shown below are 16 T cell receptor beta chains from a single sample sequenced in a study of blood T cell repertoires in COVID-19. Here immunoSEQ multiplex PCR was the method, and the copy in TCRdb shows in-frame clones only, minus some. The table shows roughly 150,000 clones, with around nine tenths occurring only once. The specimen was peripheral blood. These receptors were obtained from a man over 45 who had recovered from COVID-19.

V is TRBV5-6 and J is TRBJ1-3; 10 nucleotides match TRBD1. Germline V lookup: CDR1 SGHDT, CDR2 YYEEEE. J gave up 4 bases and V 3 bases, and 1 base lay outside the gene matches. The length of the CDR3 is 14 residues. The CDR3 spells CASSWGQGGNTIYF. In DNA, the CDR3 is TGTGCCAGCAGCTGGGGACAGGGGGGAAACACCATATATTTT. The full variable domain, with the rest looked up from reference TRBV5-6 and TRBJ1-3, is DAGVTQSPTHLIKTRGQQVTLRCSPKSGHDTVSWYQQALGQGPQFIFQYYEEEERQRGNFPDRFSGHQFPNYSSELNVNALLLGDSALYLCASSWGQGGNTIYFGEGSWLTVV.

This rearrangement joins TRBV11-2 to TRBJ2-1, with D perhaps TRBD1 (5 bases). V lost 5 bases, J lost 6 bases, and 17 bases lay in between. The CDR3 has 15 amino acids. CDR1 is SGHAT, CDR2 FQNNGV, per germline. The CDR3 region is CASSDPPARANEQFF. The CDR3 bases are TGTGCCAGCAGCGACCCGCCCGCCAGGGCCAATGAGCAGTTCTTC. The full variable domain, its missing parts supplied by reference TRBV11-2 and TRBJ2-1, is EAGVAQSPRYKIIEKRQSVAFWCNPISGHATLYWYQQILGQGPKLLIQFQNNGVVDDSQLPKDRFSAERLKGVDSTLKIQPAKLEDSAVYLCASSDPPARANEQFFGPGTRLTVL.

Only a few counts were recorded for this clone. Here the CDR3 reads CASSLEGYRGTGELFF. CDR3 DNA sequence: TGCGCCAGCAGCTTAGAAGGTTACCGAGGGACCGGGGAGCTGTTTTTT. The chain employs TRBV5-1 and TRBJ2-2, with a possible D match to TRBD2 (5 bases). The germline gives CDR1 SGHRS, CDR2 YFSETQ. The length of the CDR3 is 16 residues. V gave up 2 bases and J gave up 5 bases, with 16 bases separating them.

This clone occurred a few times. The chain is built from TRBV4-1 and TRBJ1-1; tentatively, D is TRBD1 (6 bases). Germline assignment: CDR1 MGHRA and CDR2 YSYEKL. Trimming removed 0 bases at V and 1 base at J, with 6 bases between. The CDR3 is 14 residues long. CDR3 sequence (DNA): TGCGCCAGCAGCCAAGACAGGGGGAACACTGAAGCTTTCTTT. It specifies CASSQDRGNTEAFF.

This clone has just one count. The genes are TRBV29-1 and TRBJ1-1; D is possibly TRBD1 (6 bases). The length of the CDR3 is 13 residues. Trimming left V 6 bases short and J 1 base short, with 12 bases between. Looked up from germline, CDR1 is SQVTM and CDR2 is ANQGSEA. The CDR3 DNA is TGCAGCGTCCGACAGGCCCCGAACACTGAAGCTTTCTTT. It encodes CSVRQAPNTEAFF.

This chain uses TRBV6-2 or TRBV6-3 with TRBJ2-3; 9 bases fit TRBD1. Germline V lookup: CDR1 MNHEY, CDR2 SVGEGT. The CDR3 spans 14 residues. Losses at the gene ends were 5 bases for V and 6 bases for J; bases not matched to a gene: 6. CDR3 protein: CASSGDRASDTQYF. The CDR3 region has the DNA TGTGCCAGCAGTGGGGACAGGGCATCGGATACGCAGTATTTT.

The chain links TRBV6-1 to TRBJ2-4; 12 bases match TRBD1. This CDR3 comprises 20 residues. Germline loops: CDR1 MNHNS, CDR2 SASEGT. V was pared by 2 bases and J by 6 bases, with 17 bases of the junction left unmatched. The CDR3 sequence is CASSERLGGQGARTGNIQYF. DNA for the CDR3: TGTGCCAGCAGTGAAAGGCTGGGGGGACAGGGGGCGAGGACGGGAAACATTCAGTACTTC.

This chain connects TRBV7-3 to TRBJ1-4; D may be TRBD1 (6 bases). V dropped 5 bases and J dropped 5 bases, with 15 bases sitting between them. The germline V gene has CDR1 SGHTA and CDR2 FQGTGA. CDR3 size: 15 residues. In DNA form, the CDR3 reads TGTGCCAGCAGCGCATCAGGGGCCCTCAATGAAAAACTGTTTTTT. The encoded protein is CASSASGALNEKLFF.

The chain couples TRBV7-2 to TRBJ2-1; TRBD2 aligns across 14 bases. The J segment lost 2 bases and the V segment lost 5 bases, leaving 8 bases of the junction unmatched. Germline loops: CDR1 SGHTA, CDR2 FQGNSA. The CDR3 consists of 18 residues. The CDR3 loop is CASSGRLAGGGPYNEQFF. CDR3 in DNA: TGTGCCAGCAGCGGAAGACTAGCGGGAGGGGGGCCCTACAATGAGCAGTTCTTC.

The chain carries TRBV18 and TRBJ2-4, with 7 positions matching TRBD1. The V and J ends lost 1 base and 2 bases, in that order; junction bases with no gene match: 14. CDR3 length equals 19 residues. CDR1 is KGHSH, CDR2 LQKENI, per germline. The CDR3: CASSPLRQGPRITKNIQYF. The CDR3 DNA is TGTGCCAGCTCACCACTGAGACAGGGCCCCCGAATAACCAAAAACATTCAGTACTTC.

This clone showed up just once. The gene calls are TRBV20-1 and TRBJ2-7; 16 nucleotides match TRBD2. J gave up 4 bases and V 6 bases, and 12 bases lay outside the gene matches. Per the germline V gene, CDR1 is DFQATT and CDR2 is SNEGSKA (reference sequence). There are 17 residues in the CDR3. CDR3 in DNA: TGCAGTGCGAGTACCCCCGGGACTAGCGGGAGGGCTTACGAGCAGTACTTC. Its translation: CSASTPGTSGRAYEQYF.

This chain links TRBV10-1 with TRBJ2-3, with a tentative D call TRBD1 (6 bases). This CDR3 region has 16 residues. Germline assignment: CDR1 WNHNN and CDR2 SYGVQD (reference sequence). V lost 4 bases, J lost 0 bases, and 14 bases lay in between. This CDR3 is CASSGLQGSSTDTQYF. CDR3 bases: TGCGCCAGCAGTGGGCTACAGGGTTCTAGCACAGATACGCAGTATTTT.

The chain combines TRBV10-3 with TRBJ1-1, with a possible D match to TRBD1 (5 bases). Germline CDR1 ENHRY, CDR2 SYGVKD. The CDR3 extends over 11 amino acids. V was pared by 3 bases and J by 10 bases, with 9 bases between. CDR3 protein: CAISEGQGAFF. Written as DNA, the CDR3 is TGTGCCATCAGTGAAGGTCAGGGAGCTTTCTTT.

The rearrangement uses TRBV18 and TRBJ1-2; D possibly corresponds to TRBD1 (5 bases). This CDR3 has 15 amino acids. CDR1 is KGHSH, CDR2 LQKENI, per germline. Trimming shortened V by 1 base and J by 4 bases, and 13 bases separated the two germline ends. CDR3 region: CASSPLGAEGYGYTF. The CDR3 region has the DNA TGTGCCAGCTCACCACTTGGGGCAGAAGGCTATGGCTACACCTTC.

The rearrangement links TRBV29-1 to TRBJ1-1; D may be TRBD1 (6 bases). Looked up from germline, CDR1 is SQVTM and CDR2 is ANQGSEA. V lost 3 bases to trimming and J lost 4 bases, with 15 bases between them. The CDR3 has 14 amino acids. CDR3 amino acids: CSVEGRGIGTEAFF. In DNA form, the CDR3 reads TGCAGCGTTGAGGGCAGGGGTATAGGCACTGAAGCTTTCTTT.

For this clone: At the DNA level, this CDR3 is encoded by other sequences in the same sample as well. V usage is TRBV19 and J usage is TRBJ1-2; D gene ambiguous. Germline V gene lookup returns CDR1 LNHDA and CDR2 SQIVND (reference sequence). The CDR3 is 14 amino acids. The germline V and J ends were trimmed by 2 bases and 2 bases, with 9 bases remaining between them. Written as DNA, the CDR3 is TGTGCCAGTAGTATACCGGGCGGGAACTATGGCTACACCTTC. Encoded protein: CASSIPGGNYGYTF.